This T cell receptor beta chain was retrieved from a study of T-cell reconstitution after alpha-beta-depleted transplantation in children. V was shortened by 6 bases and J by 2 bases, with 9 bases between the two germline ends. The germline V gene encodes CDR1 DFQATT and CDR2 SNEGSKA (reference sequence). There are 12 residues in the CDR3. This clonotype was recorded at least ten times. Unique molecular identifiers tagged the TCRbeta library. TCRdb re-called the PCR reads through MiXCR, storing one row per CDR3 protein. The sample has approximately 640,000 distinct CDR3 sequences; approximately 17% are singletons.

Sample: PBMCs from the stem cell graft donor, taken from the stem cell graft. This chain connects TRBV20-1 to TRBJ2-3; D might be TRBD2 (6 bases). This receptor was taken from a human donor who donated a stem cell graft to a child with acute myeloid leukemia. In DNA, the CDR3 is TGCAGTGCCGCGGGGTTCACAGATACGCAGTATTTT. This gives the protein CSAAGFTDTQYF.